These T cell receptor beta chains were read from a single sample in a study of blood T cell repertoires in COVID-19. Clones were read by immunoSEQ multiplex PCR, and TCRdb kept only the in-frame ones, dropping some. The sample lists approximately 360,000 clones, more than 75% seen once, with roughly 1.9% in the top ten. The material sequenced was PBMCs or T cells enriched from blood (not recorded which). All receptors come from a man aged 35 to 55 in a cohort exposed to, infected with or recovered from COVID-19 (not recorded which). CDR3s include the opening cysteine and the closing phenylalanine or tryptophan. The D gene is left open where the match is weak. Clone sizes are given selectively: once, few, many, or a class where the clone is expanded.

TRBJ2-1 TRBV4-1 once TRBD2 TGCGCCAGCAGCCAGACTAGCGGGAGCTACAATGAGCAGTTCTTC CASSQTSGSYNEQFF
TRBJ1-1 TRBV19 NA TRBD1 TGTGCCAGTAGTATAGGGTTCCTTACAGGGGCGAACACTGAAGCTTTCTTT CASSIGFLTGANTEAFF
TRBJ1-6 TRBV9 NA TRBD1 TGTGCCAGCAGCCCTAACAGGGGAGGTTCACCCCTCCACTTT CASSPNRGGSPLHF
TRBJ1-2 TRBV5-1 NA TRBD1 TGCGCCAGCAGCGAACTCGGACAGGCCTACTACACCTTC CASSELGQAYYTF
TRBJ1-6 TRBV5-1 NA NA TGCGCCAGCAGCTTCGGGTACATCTATAATTCACCCCTCCACTTT CASSFGYIYNSPLHF
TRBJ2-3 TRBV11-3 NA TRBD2 TGTGCCAGCAGCTTAGCCCTTAGCGGGACTGACACAGATACGCAGTATTTT CASSLALSGTDTDTQYF
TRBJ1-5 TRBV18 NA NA TGTGCCAGCTCTCAGAACAGGGAACAGCCCCAGCATTTT CASSQNREQPQHF
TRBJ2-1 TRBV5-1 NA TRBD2 TGCGCCAGCAGACCGGGGACTAGCGGGTTGTACAATGAGCAGTTCTTC CASRPGTSGLYNEQFF
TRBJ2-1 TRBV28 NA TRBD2 TGTGCCAGCAGTTTATGGTCGGGACTAGCGGGAGCCTACAATGAGCAGTTCTTC CASSLWSGLAGAYNEQFF
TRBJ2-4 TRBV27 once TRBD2 TGTGCCAGCAGCTCGGGGGGACCCCGGTTTAGTGGAAATTACATTCAGTACTTC CASSSGGPRFSGNYIQYF
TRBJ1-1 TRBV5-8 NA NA TGTGCCAGCAGCTTGATGGCGGTTAACACTGAAGCTTTCTTT CASSLMAVNTEAFF
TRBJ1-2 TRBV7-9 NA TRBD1 TGTGCCAGCAGCTTAGCGCGGACAGGAATGTATGGCTACACCTTC CASSLARTGMYGYTF
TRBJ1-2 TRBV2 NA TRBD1 TGTGCCAGCAGCCAGGACAGGGGGCAGGGCTACACCTTC CASSQDRGQGYTF
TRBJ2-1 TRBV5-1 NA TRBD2 TGCGCCAGCAGCGATAGCGGGAGAGTCTACAATGAGCAGTTCTTC CASSDSGRVYNEQFF
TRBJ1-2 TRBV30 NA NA TGTGCCTGGAGTCGAGCGAAGAGAACCCCCTATGGCTACACCTTC CAWSRAKRTPYGYTF
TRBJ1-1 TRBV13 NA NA TGTGCCAGCAGCTTAGTAGGGGTGACTGAAGCTTTCTTT CASSLVGVTEAFF
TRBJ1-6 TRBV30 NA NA TGTGCCTGGAGTGTGGCAGGGGATTCACCCCTCCACTTT CAWSVAGDSPLHF
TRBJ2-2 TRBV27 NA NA TGTGCCAGCAGTTTGTTTAATACCGGGGAGCTGTTTTTT CASSLFNTGELFF
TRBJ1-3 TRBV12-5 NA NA TGTGCTAGTGGTTTTACAGCCTCTGGAAACACCATATATTTT CASGFTASGNTIYF
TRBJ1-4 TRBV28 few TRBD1 TGTGCCAGCACAAAGCTTGGGGGACAGGGCTGGGAAAAACTGTTTTTT CASTKLGGQGWEKLFF
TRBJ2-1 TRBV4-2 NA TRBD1 TGTGCCAGCAGCCCCGGGACAGGGGTCTATGAGCAGTTCTTC CASSPGTGVYEQFF
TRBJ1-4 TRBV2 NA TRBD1 TGTGCCAGCAGTGAAGCGGCCGGGACAGGCCGTGAAAAACTGTTTTTT CASSEAAGTGREKLFF
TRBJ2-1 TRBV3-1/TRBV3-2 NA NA TGTGCCAGCAGCCCAAGCTCTAGCTCCTACAATGAGCAGTTCTTC CASSPSSSSYNEQFF
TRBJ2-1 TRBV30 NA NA TGTGCCTGGGACGGACAGTTCAATGAGCAGTTCTTC CAWDGQFNEQFF
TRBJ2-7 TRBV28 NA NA TGTGCCAGCAGTAACCTACGCGAGCAGTACTTC CASSNLREQYF
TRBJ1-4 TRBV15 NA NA TGTGCCACTTCTTGGGGGGACTCTAATGAAAAACTGTTTTTT CATSWGDSNEKLFF
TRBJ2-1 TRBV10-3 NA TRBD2 TGTGCCATCAGTGAGACTAGCGGGATAGGTGAGCAGTTCTTC CAISETSGIGEQFF